The T cell receptor beta chain described here comes from a study of shared clonotypes between healthy human individuals. In the case of this clone: Its antigen is unknown. This CDR3 is also generated by other DNA sequences in the sample.

Trimming removed 2 bases at V and 2 bases at J, with 4 bases between. The CDR3 consists of 13 residues. Germline CDR1 reads MNHEY; CDR2 reads SMNVEV (reference sequence). Findings of the study overall: Researchers found naive subsets generally carried larger estimated richness than memory subsets.

The study separated CD4+ cells into CD45RA+ naive and CD45RA-negative memory subsets. The assay was immunoSEQ multiplex PCR, and TCRdb's table has in-frame clones only and misses some. The profile shows about 1 million clones, around 74% of them singletons. The specimen was memory CD4+ T cells sorted from blood. Subset here: CD45RA-negative fraction. The receptor was isolated from a man aged 18 to 30 in good health. This sequence joins TRBV27 and TRBJ1-5; no reliable D call. Here the CDR3 reads CASSLNRNQPQHF. CDR3 DNA: TGTGCCAGCAGTTTAAATCGCAATCAGCCCCAGCATTTT.